This is a list of T cell receptor beta chains from one sample in a study of response to subunit inactivated influenza vaccine. MiXCR was run by TCRdb on the RT-PCR reads, yielding one entry per CDR3 protein. The repertoire includes about 160,000 distinct CDR3 sequences, under 13% of them detected once, and approximately 13% sits in the top ten. The sequencing here drew on non-naive T cells sorted from PBMCs, taken roughly 6 weeks after vaccination. All receptors derive from a man aged 45 to 65 who received an inactivated influenza vaccine. CDR3s include the opening cysteine and the closing phenylalanine or tryptophan. Fields, in order: D gene, V gene, clone size, J gene, CDR3 DNA, CDR3 protein. A D gene is named only where the DNA matches it firmly. Rows may omit the clone size; those that give it use once, few, many or a size class.

TRBD1	TRBV5-1	many	TRBJ1-6	TGCGCCAGCAGCGACTCAGCCCGGTTACAGGACAGGGGGTATAATTCACCCCTCCACTTT	CASSDSARLQDRGYNSPLHF
NA	TRBV10-2	few	TRBJ1-4	TGCGCCAGCAGTGACGGGGCGCGTGAAAAACTGTTTTTT	CASSDGAREKLFF
TRBD1	TRBV7-6	few	TRBJ2-2	TGTGCCAGCAGCACCTGGGACAGGGGGACCGGGGAGCTGTTTTTT	CASSTWDRGTGELFF
TRBD1	TRBV2	few	TRBJ1-1	TGTGCCAGCAGTTCTCAGGGGGCTAGGGTGAACACTGAAGCTTTCTTT	CASSSQGARVNTEAFF
NA	TRBV3-1	few	TRBJ1-5	TGTGCCAGCAGCCAATCAAACCCCCCAAGCGACAGGATCAATCAGCCCCAGCATTTT	CASSQSNPPSDRINQPQHF
TRBD2	TRBV3-1	few	TRBJ2-4	TGTGCCAGCAGCCCGACTAGCGTGGGTTTAAGGAACATTCAGTACTTC	CASSPTSVGLRNIQYF
NA	TRBV7-2	NA	TRBJ2-5	TGTGCCAGCAGCATGACTACAAGGTACCAAGAGACCCAGTACTTC	CASSMTTRYQETQYF
TRBD1	TRBV20-1	NA	TRBJ1-1	TGCAGTGCTAGGGGGGACAGGGTGGCCACTGAAGCTTTCTTT	CSARGDRVATEAFF
NA	TRBV20-1	NA	TRBJ2-3	TGCAGTGCTCATCCCCCAGGTAGCACAGATACGCAGTATTTT	CSAHPPGSTDTQYF
TRBD1	TRBV29-1	NA	TRBJ1-3	TGCAGCGTTGATGGTCAGGGGGGCTCTGGAAACACCATATATTTT	CSVDGQGGSGNTIYF
NA	TRBV20-1	few	TRBJ2-5	TGCAGTGCCTCCTATGGGGGAACCCAGTACTTC	CSASYGGTQYF
TRBD2	TRBV11-2	NA	TRBJ2-5	TGTGCCAGCAGCCATAGACTAGCGGGAGTACAAGAGACCCAGTACTTC	CASSHRLAGVQETQYF
TRBD2	TRBV29-1	few	TRBJ2-3	TGCAGCGGGAGCGGGGGCCTTAGAGATACGCAGTATTTT	CSGSGGLRDTQYF
NA	TRBV2	few	TRBJ2-1	TGTGCCCGACAAGTTAAATCACAGTACCCCCCCTACAATGAGCAGTTCTTC	CARQVKSQYPPYNEQFF
NA	TRBV20-1	NA	TRBJ2-7	TGCAGTGCTAGGGGTCGGGGCCAGAGACCCTACGAGCAGTACTTC	CSARGRGQRPYEQYF
NA	TRBV5-1	many	TRBJ2-3	TGCGCCAGCAGCTTCCGAACAGGGAGCACAGATACGCAGTATTTT	CASSFRTGSTDTQYF
NA	TRBV30	many	TRBJ2-5	TGTGCCTGGAGAGGAAGACAGCGGGAGACCCAGTACTTC	CAWRGRQRETQYF
NA	TRBV3-1	few	TRBJ2-7	TGTGCCAGCAGCCAGCCCGGGAATGCATACGAGCAGTACTTC	CASSQPGNAYEQYF
NA	TRBV4-1	many	TRBJ1-6	TGCGCCAGCAGCCTCGACCCCTCCTATAATTCACCCCTCCACTTT	CASSLDPSYNSPLHF
NA	TRBV19	NA	TRBJ2-5	TGTGCCAGTTCCGGGGCGGCTCGGGGGACCCAGTACTTC	CASSGAARGTQYF
TRBD1	TRBV7-9	few	TRBJ2-3	TGTGCCAGCACGAGGACAGGGCCAGATACGCAGTATTTT	CASTRTGPDTQYF
NA	TRBV11-2	few	TRBJ2-5	TGTGCCAGCAGCCCGACGGGGACCTACCCAGAGACCCAGTACTTC	CASSPTGTYPETQYF
NA	TRBV28	NA	TRBJ2-1	TGTGCCAGCAGTTTGGGCAGTTGGGAGCAGTTCTTC	CASSLGSWEQFF
NA	TRBV19	NA	TRBJ1-1	TGTGCCAGTAGCTTCGGGTGGAACACTGAAGCTTTCTTT	CASSFGWNTEAFF
TRBD2	TRBV20-1	many	TRBJ2-3	TGCAGTGCTAGAGATCGACTAGCGGGGGGCCGGAAAATCACAGATACGCAGTATTTT	CSARDRLAGGRKITDTQYF
TRBD1	TRBV7-8	NA	TRBJ2-3	TGTGCCAGCAGCAAAAGTGGACAGGCAGCCCTTGATACGCAGTATTTT	CASSKSGQAALDTQYF
NA	TRBV20-1	many	TRBJ1-1	TGCAGTGCTCAACCAAAGAACACTGAAGCTTTCTTT	CSAQPKNTEAFF
NA	TRBV9	few	TRBJ1-6	TGTGCCAGCAGCCCCATGGGCAGCTCGATCAGGAATTCACCCCTCCACTTT	CASSPMGSSIRNSPLHF
NA	TRBV4-2	many	TRBJ2-7	TGTGCCAGCAGCCTTAAACCGTCGGACGAGCAGTACTTC	CASSLKPSDEQYF
NA	TRBV28	few	TRBJ2-5	TGTGCCAGCAGTCACTGGGGGTCCAGAGAGACCCAGTACTTC	CASSHWGSRETQYF
NA	TRBV5-8	NA	TRBJ2-5	TGTGCGACGGACAAGCAAGTGTACCAAGAGACCCAGTACTTC	CATDKQVYQETQYF
NA	TRBV7-9	many	TRBJ2-1	TGTGCCAGCAGCAAAGGCCTCTCTGAGCAGTTCTTC	CASSKGLSEQFF
TRBD2	TRBV11-3	many	TRBJ2-1	TGTGCCAGCAGCTTGGGAGGGGATCCCTCCTACAATGAGCAGTTCTTC	CASSLGGDPSYNEQFF
NA	TRBV20-1	few	TRBJ2-1	TGCAGTACAGAATCATTAGTCCGGTACAATGAGCAGTTCTTC	CSTESLVRYNEQFF
NA	TRBV21-1	many	TRBJ2-5	TGTGCCAGCAGCGAATTAAAACGGCGGGGGCAAGAGACCCAGTACTTC	CASSELKRRGQETQYF
NA	TRBV30	NA	TRBJ2-6	TGTGCCTGGAGTGTAGACGTAGGAGGGGCCAACGTCCTGACTTTC	CAWSVDVGGANVLTF
TRBD2	TRBV12-3/TRBV12-4	few	TRBJ2-2	TGTGCCAGCAGTTTACGCGGCCGACTAGCGGGGGGCCCCGGGGAGCTGTTTTTT	CASSLRGRLAGGPGELFF
TRBD1	TRBV14	many	TRBJ2-3	TGTGCCAGCAGCCGGACTTTGACAGGGCTCACAGATACGCAGTATTTT	CASSRTLTGLTDTQYF
NA	TRBV15	NA	TRBJ1-2	TGTGCCACCAGGAGCGCAACAGGGACTGGCTACACCTTC	CATRSATGTGYTF
NA	TRBV7-9	few	TRBJ2-3	TGTGCCAGCAGCTTACCGACAGGAACTCGAGATACGCAGTATTTT	CASSLPTGTRDTQYF
TRBD1	TRBV2	few	TRBJ2-6	TGTGCCAGCAGTGGGGACAGTTTCTCTGGGGCCAACGTCCTGACTTTC	CASSGDSFSGANVLTF
NA	TRBV20-1	many	TRBJ1-2	TGCAGTGCTAGTGGTTACAACTATGGCTACACCTTC	CSASGYNYGYTF
NA	TRBV27	few	TRBJ2-1	TGTGCCAGCAGTTTTGCGGGACACCCAAGGCGGTTCTTC	CASSFAGHPRRFF